These T cell receptor beta chains were read from a single sample in a study of blood T cell repertoires in COVID-19. Profiling relied on immunoSEQ multiplex PCR, and the TCRdb table lists in-frame clones only, not all of them. Of 200,000 to 250,000 clones listed, 70% to 90% are singletons. Sequenced material: peripheral blood. The source is a man aged 25-45 years who had recovered from COVID-19. The conserved cysteine and the conserved F or W are not part of the CDR3 here. The order of the fields is J gene, V gene, CDR3 length, D gene, CDR3 protein. A D gene is named only where the DNA matches it firmly.

>TRBJ2-3|TRBV3-1/TRBV3-2|15|NA
ASSLFAGGSRTDTQY
>TRBJ2-2|TRBV5-4|14|TRBD2
ASSLARGANTGELF
>TRBJ1-1|TRBV19|13|NA
ASSIGRATNTEAF
>TRBJ1-5|TRBV4-2|11|NA
ASSRRLNQPQH
>TRBJ1-6|TRBV21-1|19|NA
ASSNRPDLFEGPRPNSPLH
>TRBJ1-1|TRBV5-1|14|TRBD1
ASSHSPGTVNTEAF
>TRBJ2-7|TRBV5-1|15|TRBD1
ASSLSAGQAPSYEQY
>TRBJ1-4|TRBV6-2/TRBV6-3|10|NA
ASSYSTGRSI
>TRBJ1-5|TRBV6-4|12|NA
ASSKEATNQPQH
>TRBJ1-6|TRBV6-6|15|NA
ASSPSVIVAYNSPLH
>TRBJ1-5|TRBV7-9|11|TRBD1
ASSLQGDQPQH
>TRBJ2-7|TRBV6-6|13|NA
ASRHDGEASYEQY
>TRBJ2-7|TRBV6-5|12|NA
ASSLDSGPYEQY
>TRBJ2-7|TRBV6-5|9|NA
ASVKGDEQY
>TRBJ2-7|TRBV15|14|TRBD2
ATSREGRVRAYEQY
>TRBJ1-4|TRBV5-1|11|TRBD1
ASSLIQGEKLF
>TRBJ2-7|TRBV28|11|NA
ASLNGGRREQY
>TRBJ1-1|TRBV6-5|13|TRBD1
ASSWQGALGTEAF
>TRBJ2-1|TRBV19|13|NA
ASSARGALYNEQF
>TRBJ1-2|TRBV27|13|TRBD1
ASSFRGGPFYGYT
>TRBJ2-3|TRBV2|12|TRBD2
ARARLASTDTQY
>TRBJ2-2|TRBV10-3|16|TRBD2
AISARTSGGSFGGELF
>TRBJ2-3|TRBV4-1|12|TRBD2
ASSKGLRGDTQY
>TRBJ2-7|TRBV11-3|13|NA
ASSLEGGLAHEQY
>TRBJ1-2|TRBV5-1|10|NA
ASSVTGPGYT
>TRBJ1-4|TRBV7-9|11|NA
ASSLRLLEKLF
>TRBJ2-1|TRBV11-2|16|TRBD2
ASSLGQRGGRGYNEQF
>TRBJ1-2|TRBV9|10|NA
ASWQGSDGYT
>TRBJ1-1|TRBV5-1|12|NA
ASSLVQGRTEAF
>TRBJ2-3|TRBV9|10|NA
ASSSGVDTQY
>TRBJ2-2|TRBV6-2/TRBV6-3|13|TRBD2
ASSDTGGYRGELF
>TRBJ1-2|TRBV2|12|TRBD1
ASGGGQVPYGYT
>TRBJ1-3|TRBV14|14|TRBD1
ASSQAIDRDGNTIY
>TRBJ2-7|TRBV6-4|12|TRBD1
ASRPDRDSYEQY